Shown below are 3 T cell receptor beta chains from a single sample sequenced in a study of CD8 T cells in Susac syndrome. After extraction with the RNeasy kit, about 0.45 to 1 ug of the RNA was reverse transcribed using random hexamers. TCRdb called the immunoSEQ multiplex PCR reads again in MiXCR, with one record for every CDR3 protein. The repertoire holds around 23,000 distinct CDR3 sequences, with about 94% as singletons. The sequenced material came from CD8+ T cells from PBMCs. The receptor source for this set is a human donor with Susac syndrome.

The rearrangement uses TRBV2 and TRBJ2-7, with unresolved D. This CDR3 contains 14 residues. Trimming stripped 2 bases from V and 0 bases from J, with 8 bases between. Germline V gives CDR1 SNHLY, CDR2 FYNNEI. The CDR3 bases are TGTGCCAGCAGTGAATATTCCTTCTCCTACGAGCAGTACTTC. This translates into CASSEYSFSYEQYF.

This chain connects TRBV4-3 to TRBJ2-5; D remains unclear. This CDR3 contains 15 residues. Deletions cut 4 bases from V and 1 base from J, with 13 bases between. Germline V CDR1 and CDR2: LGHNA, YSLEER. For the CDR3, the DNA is TGCGCCAGCAGCCGCAAGCGAGGTTTCCAAGAGACCCAGTACTTC. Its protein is CASSRKRGFQETQYF.

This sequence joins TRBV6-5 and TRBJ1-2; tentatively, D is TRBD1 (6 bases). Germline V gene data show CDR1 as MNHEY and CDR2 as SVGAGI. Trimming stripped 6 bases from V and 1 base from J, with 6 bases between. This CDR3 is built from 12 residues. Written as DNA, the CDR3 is TGTGCCAGCAGACAGGGTAACTATGGCTACACCTTC. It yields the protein CASRQGNYGYTF.